A selection of T cell receptor beta chains follows, all from one sample in a study of T cell changes during pregnancy in multiple sclerosis. Profiled with immunoSEQ multiplex PCR; TCRdb holds only in-frame clones, not every one. The sample lists 55,000 to 80,000 clones; roughly 90% were seen once. The sample was peripheral blood, taken after pregnancy. These receptors originate from a female donor in good health, enrolled as a control in a pregnancy study. The CDR3 runs from the conserved cysteine through the conserved F or W. The order of the fields is clone size, J gene, D gene, CDR3 length, V gene, CDR3 DNA, CDR3 protein. The D gene is left open where the match is weak. Clone size is not always given. Where it is, it says once, few, many or a class for expanded clones.

clone size: -; J gene: TRBJ1-2; D gene: -; CDR3 length: 15; V gene: TRBV6-1; CDR3 DNA: TGTGCCAGCAGTGAAGCATCAGGAGGGTCCTATGGCTACACCTTC; CDR3 protein: CASSEASGGSYGYTF
clone size: -; J gene: TRBJ2-3; D gene: -; CDR3 length: 14; V gene: TRBV2; CDR3 DNA: TGTGCCAGCACGCGAGGGGGACAAACAGATACGCAGTATTTT; CDR3 protein: CASTRGGQTDTQYF
clone size: -; J gene: TRBJ2-2; D gene: TRBD2; CDR3 length: 19; V gene: TRBV18; CDR3 DNA: TGTGCCAGCTCACCCCTAGCCACTAGCGGGGGCCCGAACACCGGGGAGCTGTTTTTT; CDR3 protein: CASSPLATSGGPNTGELFF
clone size: -; J gene: TRBJ2-6; D gene: -; CDR3 length: 14; V gene: TRBV30; CDR3 DNA: TGTGCCTGGAGTGAAGGGGCCGGGGCCAACGTCCTGACTTTC; CDR3 protein: CAWSEGAGANVLTF
clone size: -; J gene: TRBJ1-1; D gene: -; CDR3 length: 11; V gene: TRBV10-3; CDR3 DNA: TGTGCCAGCTCCCCATCAGGGGAGACTTTCTTT; CDR3 protein: CASSPSGETFF
clone size: -; J gene: TRBJ2-3; D gene: TRBD2; CDR3 length: 18; V gene: TRBV2; CDR3 DNA: TGTGCCAGCAGTGATTGGGGGACTAGCGGCCAGGGGACAGATACGCAGTATTTT; CDR3 protein: CASSDWGTSGQGTDTQYF
clone size: -; J gene: TRBJ1-2; D gene: TRBD1; CDR3 length: 17; V gene: TRBV28; CDR3 DNA: TGTGCCAGCAGTTTAGGGGGGACAGGGGGCTTTCGCTATGGCTACACCTTC; CDR3 protein: CASSLGGTGGFRYGYTF
clone size: -; J gene: TRBJ1-5; D gene: TRBD1; CDR3 length: 12; V gene: TRBV7-9; CDR3 DNA: TGTGCCAGCAGCTCGGAGGGGACAGGCCATCATTTT; CDR3 protein: CASSSEGTGHHF
clone size: -; J gene: TRBJ2-2; D gene: TRBD1; CDR3 length: 15; V gene: TRBV28; CDR3 DNA: TGTGCCAGCAGTGGACGGACAGGGGAAACCGGGGAGCTGTTTTTT; CDR3 protein: CASSGRTGETGELFF
clone size: -; J gene: TRBJ1-2; D gene: -; CDR3 length: 15; V gene: TRBV4-1; CDR3 DNA: TGCGCCAGCAGCCCTCACGCGGGCGAAGTCTATGGCTACACCTTC; CDR3 protein: CASSPHAGEVYGYTF
clone size: once; J gene: TRBJ2-6; D gene: TRBD1; CDR3 length: 18; V gene: TRBV30; CDR3 DNA: TGTGCCTGGAGTCCCTCCGGACAGGGGGCTTCTGGGGCCAACGTCCTGACTTTC; CDR3 protein: CAWSPSGQGASGANVLTF
clone size: once; J gene: TRBJ2-7; D gene: TRBD1; CDR3 length: 14; V gene: TRBV5-5; CDR3 DNA: TGTGCCAGCAGCTGGGGGACAGAGTTCAGCGAGCAGTACTTC; CDR3 protein: CASSWGTEFSEQYF
clone size: -; J gene: TRBJ2-1; D gene: TRBD1; CDR3 length: 16; V gene: TRBV10-3; CDR3 DNA: TGTGCCATCAGTGCGGCCAGGACAGGGCGGGTCAATGAGCAGTTCTTC; CDR3 protein: CAISAARTGRVNEQFF
clone size: -; J gene: TRBJ1-1; D gene: -; CDR3 length: 19; V gene: TRBV10-3; CDR3 DNA: TGTGCCATCAGTGACGGGATTGGCAGGCCGAACGCTAAAACGCTGAAAGCTTTCTTT; CDR3 protein: CAISDGIGRPNAKTLKAFF
clone size: once; J gene: TRBJ2-7; D gene: TRBD1; CDR3 length: 15; V gene: TRBV5-8; CDR3 DNA: TGTGCCAGCAGCTTGGCCGGGGACAGGGGCTACGAGCAGTACTTC; CDR3 protein: CASSLAGDRGYEQYF
clone size: -; J gene: TRBJ2-7; D gene: TRBD2; CDR3 length: 17; V gene: TRBV4-2; CDR3 DNA: TGTGCCAGCAGCTCCACGTGGGGTAGCGGGAGCTCCTACGAGCAGTACTTC; CDR3 protein: CASSSTWGSGSSYEQYF
clone size: -; J gene: TRBJ1-2; D gene: TRBD1; CDR3 length: 18; V gene: TRBV7-6; CDR3 DNA: TGTGCCAGCAGCCCTGGGACAGCCCGCTCTCGAGGGGACTATGGCTACACCTTC; CDR3 protein: CASSPGTARSRGDYGYTF
clone size: once; J gene: TRBJ1-4; D gene: TRBD1; CDR3 length: 17; V gene: TRBV5-5; CDR3 DNA: TGTGCCAGCAGCTTATCCCCGGCAGGGGGTAATGGTGAAAAACTGTTTTTT; CDR3 protein: CASSLSPAGGNGEKLFF
clone size: -; J gene: TRBJ2-7; D gene: -; CDR3 length: 13; V gene: TRBV15; CDR3 DNA: TGTGCCACCAGCGAGATTTCGAGGTACGAGCAGTACTTC; CDR3 protein: CATSEISRYEQYF
clone size: -; J gene: TRBJ2-7; D gene: -; CDR3 length: 15; V gene: TRBV7-2; CDR3 DNA: TGTGCCAGCAGCTTAAACGCCCTGAGCTCCTACGAGCAGTACTTC; CDR3 protein: CASSLNALSSYEQYF
clone size: -; J gene: TRBJ2-2; D gene: -; CDR3 length: 15; V gene: TRBV11-3; CDR3 DNA: TGTGCCAGCAGCCCTGGAGGGGTTGGGGCCGGGGAGCTGTTTTTT; CDR3 protein: CASSPGGVGAGELFF
clone size: -; J gene: TRBJ2-1; D gene: -; CDR3 length: 14; V gene: TRBV5-4; CDR3 DNA: TGTGCCAGCAGCCCACCGGGACTCTACAATGAGCAGTTCTTC; CDR3 protein: CASSPPGLYNEQFF
clone size: -; J gene: TRBJ2-3; D gene: TRBD1; CDR3 length: 19; V gene: TRBV5-1; CDR3 DNA: TGCGCCAGCAGCTTGTCGTTTACCCCCGGGACAGGGTTCACAGATACGCAGTATTTT; CDR3 protein: CASSLSFTPGTGFTDTQYF
clone size: -; J gene: TRBJ1-1; D gene: -; CDR3 length: 13; V gene: TRBV9; CDR3 DNA: TGTGCCAGCAGCGTAGCTAGTCAGGGCGAAGCTTTCTTT; CDR3 protein: CASSVASQGEAFF
clone size: -; J gene: TRBJ2-3; D gene: -; CDR3 length: 13; V gene: TRBV7-9; CDR3 DNA: TGTGCCAGCAGACAACAGGGCACAGATACGCAGTATTTT; CDR3 protein: CASRQQGTDTQYF
clone size: -; J gene: TRBJ1-5; D gene: TRBD1; CDR3 length: 15; V gene: TRBV2; CDR3 DNA: TGTGCCAGCAGTGCGGGACAGGGAAGCAATCAGCCCCAGCATTTT; CDR3 protein: CASSAGQGSNQPQHF
clone size: -; J gene: TRBJ2-5; D gene: TRBD2; CDR3 length: 16; V gene: TRBV6-5; CDR3 DNA: TGTGCCAGCAGTTACGCGTTAGCGGGAGAACAAGAGACCCAGTACTTC; CDR3 protein: CASSYALAGEQETQYF
clone size: -; J gene: TRBJ1-1; D gene: -; CDR3 length: 12; V gene: TRBV11-2; CDR3 DNA: TGTGCTATAACTAGGGCCGTCACTGAAGCTTTCTTT; CDR3 protein: CAITRAVTEAFF
clone size: -; J gene: TRBJ1-1; D gene: -; CDR3 length: 12; V gene: TRBV10-3; CDR3 DNA: TGTGCCATCGGCGGGGGGGGGACTGAAGCTTTCTTT; CDR3 protein: CAIGGGGTEAFF
clone size: -; J gene: TRBJ1-2; D gene: -; CDR3 length: 14; V gene: TRBV11-2; CDR3 DNA: TGTGCCAGCAGCTTAGGGGACACCCTAGGGGGCTACACCTTC; CDR3 protein: CASSLGDTLGGYTF
clone size: -; J gene: TRBJ2-1; D gene: -; CDR3 length: 16; V gene: TRBV4-3; CDR3 DNA: TGCGCCAGCAGCCAAGATTTATGGGACACCAAGAGTGAGCAGTTCTTC; CDR3 protein: CASSQDLWDTKSEQFF
clone size: -; J gene: TRBJ1-6; D gene: TRBD1; CDR3 length: 14; V gene: TRBV11-3; CDR3 DNA: TGTGCCAGCGAGACAGGGGTGGGTAATTCACCCCTCCACTTT; CDR3 protein: CASETGVGNSPLHF
clone size: -; J gene: TRBJ1-2; D gene: -; CDR3 length: 14; V gene: TRBV27; CDR3 DNA: TGTGCCAGCAGACGACCCGGGGCTAACTATGGCTACACCTTC; CDR3 protein: CASRRPGANYGYTF
clone size: -; J gene: TRBJ2-3; D gene: -; CDR3 length: 13; V gene: TRBV30; CDR3 DNA: TGTGCCTGGAGTGCTACGTCACTGGATACGCAGTATTTT; CDR3 protein: CAWSATSLDTQYF
clone size: -; J gene: TRBJ2-7; D gene: TRBD1; CDR3 length: 15; V gene: TRBV6-1; CDR3 DNA: TGTGCCAGCAGTGATCCGGGACAGGGGGGATACGAGCAGTACTTC; CDR3 protein: CASSDPGQGGYEQYF
clone size: -; J gene: TRBJ2-7; D gene: TRBD2; CDR3 length: 16; V gene: TRBV6-1; CDR3 DNA: TGTGCCAGCAGGGAAGCATCGGCTAGCGGGAGGTACGAGCAGTACTTC; CDR3 protein: CASREASASGRYEQYF
clone size: few; J gene: TRBJ1-2; D gene: TRBD1; CDR3 length: 14; V gene: TRBV7-9; CDR3 DNA: TGTGCCAGCAGCGGCGAACAGGGGACAAATGGCTACACCTTC; CDR3 protein: CASSGEQGTNGYTF
clone size: -; J gene: TRBJ2-1; D gene: TRBD2; CDR3 length: 17; V gene: TRBV4-1; CDR3 DNA: TGCGCCAGCAGCCAAGGGGCCAGCGGGGGATCCTGGAATGAGCAGTTCTTC; CDR3 protein: CASSQGASGGSWNEQFF
clone size: many; J gene: TRBJ1-5; D gene: TRBD1; CDR3 length: 15; V gene: TRBV6-1; CDR3 DNA: TGTGCCAGCAGCTGGACAGGGGGCATGGATCAGCCCCAGCATTTT; CDR3 protein: CASSWTGGMDQPQHF
clone size: -; J gene: TRBJ1-1; D gene: -; CDR3 length: 15; V gene: TRBV14; CDR3 DNA: TGTGCCAGCAGCCAAGAGGACAGTGGAACCCGTCGGGCTTTCTTT; CDR3 protein: CASSQEDSGTRRAFF
clone size: -; J gene: TRBJ1-6; D gene: TRBD1; CDR3 length: 14; V gene: TRBV27; CDR3 DNA: TGTGCCAGCGGCAGAGACAGGGAATTTTCACCCCTCCACTTT; CDR3 protein: CASGRDREFSPLHF
clone size: -; J gene: TRBJ2-5; D gene: TRBD2; CDR3 length: 17; V gene: TRBV13; CDR3 DNA: TGTGCCAGCAGCCCCGAAGGACTAGCCTTAGATCAAGAGACCCAGTACTTC; CDR3 protein: CASSPEGLALDQETQYF
clone size: few; J gene: TRBJ2-1; D gene: TRBD2; CDR3 length: 15; V gene: TRBV10-2; CDR3 DNA: TGCGCCAGCAGTGATGCGGCGGGAGGGCCGAATGAGCAGTTCTTC; CDR3 protein: CASSDAAGGPNEQFF
clone size: -; J gene: TRBJ1-1; D gene: -; CDR3 length: 15; V gene: TRBV4-3; CDR3 DNA: TGCGCCAGCAGCCAAGGTAACGCAGGGAACACTGAAGCTTTCTTT; CDR3 protein: CASSQGNAGNTEAFF
clone size: once; J gene: TRBJ1-4; D gene: TRBD1; CDR3 length: 15; V gene: TRBV6-5; CDR3 DNA: TGTGCCAGCAGTCCGGGACAGGCCATAAGGGAAAAACTGTTTTTT; CDR3 protein: CASSPGQAIREKLFF
clone size: -; J gene: TRBJ1-1; D gene: TRBD1; CDR3 length: 14; V gene: TRBV6-5; CDR3 DNA: TGTGCCAGTACTACAGGGGACATGAACACTGAAGCTTTCTTT; CDR3 protein: CASTTGDMNTEAFF
clone size: -; J gene: TRBJ1-1; D gene: -; CDR3 length: 13; V gene: TRBV11-3; CDR3 DNA: TGTGCCAGCGGGAGGGTTGGTGAAACTGAAGCTTTCTTT; CDR3 protein: CASGRVGETEAFF
clone size: -; J gene: TRBJ2-1; D gene: -; CDR3 length: 12; V gene: TRBV27; CDR3 DNA: TGTGCCAGCAGTTTAGTTCGGGGTGAGCAGTTCTTC; CDR3 protein: CASSLVRGEQFF
clone size: -; J gene: TRBJ2-1; D gene: TRBD2; CDR3 length: 16; V gene: TRBV5-4; CDR3 DNA: TGTGCCAGCAGCCCGAAGCGGGGGGCGACCTACAATGAGCAGTTCTTC; CDR3 protein: CASSPKRGATYNEQFF
clone size: -; J gene: TRBJ2-7; D gene: -; CDR3 length: 14; V gene: TRBV5-8; CDR3 DNA: TGTGCCAGCAGTGGCGGGACGGGATTCTACGAGCAGTACTTC; CDR3 protein: CASSGGTGFYEQYF
clone size: -; J gene: TRBJ2-5; D gene: -; CDR3 length: 15; V gene: TRBV7-2; CDR3 DNA: TGTGCCAGCAGCTACCCCACGGGAGATACAGAGACCCAGTACTTC; CDR3 protein: CASSYPTGDTETQYF
clone size: -; J gene: TRBJ1-2; D gene: TRBD1; CDR3 length: 13; V gene: TRBV28; CDR3 DNA: TGTGCCACCGTCACAGGGGCGAACTATGGCTACACCTTC; CDR3 protein: CATVTGANYGYTF
clone size: -; J gene: TRBJ1-4; D gene: -; CDR3 length: 14; V gene: TRBV29-1; CDR3 DNA: TGCAGCGTGGCCAGACAGGCGGGCGGCGAAAAACTGTTTTTT; CDR3 protein: CSVARQAGGEKLFF
clone size: -; J gene: TRBJ1-5; D gene: -; CDR3 length: 15; V gene: TRBV19; CDR3 DNA: TGTGCCAGTAGTATAGGGCAGGTTGGCAATCAGCCCCAGCATTTT; CDR3 protein: CASSIGQVGNQPQHF
clone size: -; J gene: TRBJ1-1; D gene: -; CDR3 length: 16; V gene: TRBV5-4; CDR3 DNA: TGTGCCAGCAGCTTGGGTCCTGGACAGATGAACACTGAAGCTTTCTTT; CDR3 protein: CASSLGPGQMNTEAFF
clone size: -; J gene: TRBJ1-2; D gene: -; CDR3 length: 15; V gene: TRBV6-5; CDR3 DNA: TGTGCCAGCAGTTACCTGACAGGAGCTAACTATGGCTACACCTTC; CDR3 protein: CASSYLTGANYGYTF
clone size: once; J gene: TRBJ2-7; D gene: TRBD2; CDR3 length: 14; V gene: TRBV6-1; CDR3 DNA: TGTGCCAGCAGCACTAGCGGGAGTGCCGCGGAGCAGTACTTC; CDR3 protein: CASSTSGSAAEQYF
clone size: few; J gene: TRBJ2-5; D gene: -; CDR3 length: 15; V gene: TRBV18; CDR3 DNA: TGTGCCAGCTCACAGGAGACAGAGGTCCAAGAGACCCAGTACTTC; CDR3 protein: CASSQETEVQETQYF